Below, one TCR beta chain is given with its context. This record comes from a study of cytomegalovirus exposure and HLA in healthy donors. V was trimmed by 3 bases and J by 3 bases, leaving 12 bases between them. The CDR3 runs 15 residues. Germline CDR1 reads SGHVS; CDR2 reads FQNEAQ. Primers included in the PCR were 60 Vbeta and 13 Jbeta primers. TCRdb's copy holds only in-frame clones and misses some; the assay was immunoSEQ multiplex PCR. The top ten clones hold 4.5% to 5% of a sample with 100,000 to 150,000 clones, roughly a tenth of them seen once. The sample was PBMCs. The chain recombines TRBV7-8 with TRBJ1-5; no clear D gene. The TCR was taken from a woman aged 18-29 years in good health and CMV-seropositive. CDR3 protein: CASSLEAGSNQPQHF. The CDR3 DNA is TGTGCCAGCAGCTTGGAAGCGGGGTCCAATCAGCCCCAGCATTTT. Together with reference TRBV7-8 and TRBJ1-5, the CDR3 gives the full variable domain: GAGVSQSPRYKVAKRGQDVALRCDPISGHVSLFWYQQALGQGPEFLTYFQNEAQLDKSGLPSDRFFAERPEGSVSTLKIQRTQQEDSAVYLCASSLEAGSNQPQHFGDGTRLSIL.